This T cell receptor (beta chain) was identified in a study of CD8 T cells in ankylosing spondylitis. Study-wide results and limits: A subset of motif variants has previously been described in the synovial fluid and blood of reactive arthritis. A TCR beta motif of eight highly homologous variants appeared characteristic of ankylosing spondylitis blood. Significant enrichment of disease-linked clones was reportedly seen in matched ankylosing spondylitis synovial fluid.

The CDR3 consists of 15 residues. Germline V gene sequence: CDR1 SQVTM, CDR2 ANQGSEA. Trimming at V came to 7 bases and at J to 6 bases, leaving 14 bases not matched to a gene. TCRdb redid the calling of the 5' RACE reads with MiXCR, one entry per CDR3 protein. The sample consists of more than 600,000 distinct CDR3 sequences, under 20% of them appearing once. Many counts were recorded for this clonotype. Its antigen is as yet unknown. The genes are TRBV29-1 and TRBJ2-1; TRBD1 aligns across 8 bases. The material sequenced was blood, either unsorted or a sorted T cell fraction (not recorded which). The source of this sequence is a male donor with ankylosing spondylitis. CDR3 sequence reads: CSGRGGQGWFNEQFF. For the CDR3, the DNA is TGCAGCGGCCGAGGAGGACAGGGTTGGTTCAATGAGCAGTTCTTC.